This T cell receptor beta chain emerged from a study of blood T cell repertoires in COVID-19. Study background: Samples of COVID-19 (acute and convalescent) were obtained from the United States, Italy and Spain.

Cohorts were determined from participant-reported clinical history. Sequenced by immunoSEQ multiplex PCR; TCRdb stores in-frame clones only, minus some. The sample lists fewer than 400,000 clones; around 85% were seen once. Per the germline V gene, CDR1 is SEHNR and CDR2 is FQNEAQ (reference sequence). Trimming pared 10 bases from V and 7 bases from J, leaving 20 bases between. CDR3 length: 13 amino acids. The origin of this receptor is a woman aged 25 to 39 who had been exposed to COVID-19. The specimen sequenced was PBMCs or T cells enriched from blood (not recorded which). V is TRBV7-9 and J is TRBJ2-7; maybe TRBD2 (6 bases). Here the CDR3 DNA reads TGTGCCACAGGGTGGGAGGTAGCGGAAGAGCAGTACTTC. Its translation is CATGWEVAEEQYF.